This TCR beta chain was profiled in a study of blood T cell repertoires in COVID-19. Study-wide background: Material from acute and convalescent COVID-19 was sourced from the United States, Italy and Spain. Nucleic acid was either cDNA or gDNA, and it came from T cells, B-cell-depleted T cells, or PBMCs.

The germline V gene has CDR1 SGHRS and CDR2 YFSETQ. V was pared by 5 bases and J by 8 bases, with 6 bases of the junction left unmatched. This CDR3 contains 13 residues. This clone showed up just once. In the source study's methods: The authors estimated nucleated cell counts from reference gene primer amplification. Produced via immunoSEQ multiplex PCR; TCRdb's table is partial and in-frame only. V, J and clone size reflect that table, while D and trimming were determined from the DNA. The sample holds tens of thousands of clones; roughly nine tenths are singletons and the top ten take 5% to 6.5%. What was sequenced was peripheral blood. The TCR comes from a man aged 70-80 years with acute or convalescent COVID-19. The chain combines TRBV5-1 with TRBJ2-1, with 8 nucleotides matching TRBD1. The CDR3: CASSPRGLDEQFF. CDR3 nucleotide sequence: TGCGCCAGCAGTCCCAGGGGGCTGGATGAGCAGTTCTTC.